These 6 T cell receptor beta chains share one sample of origin, sequenced in a study of long-term antiretroviral therapy in people with HIV. Assay version v3.0 of immunoSEQ was used, and it was run at survey level. Method: immunoSEQ multiplex PCR; TCRdb's copy keeps in-frame clones and lacks some. The table lists about 25,000 clones, about 83% of them singletons. The material sequenced was unsorted PBMCs, taken 3 years after starting antiretroviral therapy. The receptors here all came from a man between 18 and 29 years old with HIV.

Regarding this clone: The junction and the germline gene differ at one end; a read error may be behind it. The CDR3 DNA sequence: TGCGCCAGCAGTTTGGAGCCTCAGGAGACCCAGTACTTC. Protein sequence: CASSLEPQETQYF. The chain recombines TRBV5-1 with TRBJ2-5; D gene ambiguous. CDR1 SGHRS and CDR2 YFSETQ come from the germline V gene. The CDR3 totals 13 residues.

The chain joins TRBV27 to TRBJ2-1; 9 nucleotides line up with TRBD1. The CDR3 length is 15 residues. Trimming at V came to 3 bases and at J to 7 bases, leaving 7 bases not matched to a gene. Germline values: CDR1 MNHEY, CDR2 SMNVEV (reference sequence). Here the CDR3 DNA reads TGTGCCAGCAGTTTCCTCGACAGGGGGAGGAATGAGCAGTTCTTC. Protein product: CASSFLDRGRNEQFF.

This clone was picked up one time. The chain recombines TRBV7-9 with TRBJ2-7, with TRBD1 as a possible D gene (6 bases). Trimming shortened V by 2 bases and J by 4 bases, and 15 bases separated the two germline ends. The CDR3 length is 15 residues. In germline, CDR1 is SEHNR, CDR2 FQNEAQ (reference sequence). The CDR3 DNA is TGTGCCAGCAGCTTAATAGTGGCAGGGGAATACGAGCAGTACGTC. As protein: CASSLIVAGEYEQYV.

By share, this clone counts as medium-sized. The rearrangement joins TRBV27 to TRBJ2-2; 7 nucleotides align to TRBD1. There are 15 residues in the CDR3. The germline V gene has CDR1 MNHEY and CDR2 SMNVEV (reference sequence). V lost 7 bases and J lost 2; bases outside the gene matches: 7. DNA for the CDR3: TGTGCCAGCACCACCGGGACAGTAAACACCGGGGAGCTGTTTTTT. Protein: CASTTGTVNTGELFF.

The chain has TRBV10-3 and TRBJ1-3; no clear D gene. The CDR3 has 16 amino acids. Trimming pared 10 bases from V and 0 bases from J, leaving 19 bases between. Germline-derived CDR1 and CDR2 are ENHRY and SYGVKD. CDR3 bases: TGTGCCACCCACTCGACGGACGGGAGCTCTGGAAACACCATATATTTT. This sequence encodes CATHSTDGSSGNTIYF.

V and J are TRBV6-1 and TRBJ2-5; possibly TRBD1 or TRBD2 for D (5 bases each). V lost 2 bases and J 5 bases, leaving 9 bases between the germline ends. CDR1 MNHNS and CDR2 SASEGT come from the germline V gene. CDR3 length: 13 residues. In nucleotides, the CDR3 is TGTGCCAGCAGTGAATGGGGGTGGGAGACCCAGTACTTC. This encodes CASSEWGWETQYF.